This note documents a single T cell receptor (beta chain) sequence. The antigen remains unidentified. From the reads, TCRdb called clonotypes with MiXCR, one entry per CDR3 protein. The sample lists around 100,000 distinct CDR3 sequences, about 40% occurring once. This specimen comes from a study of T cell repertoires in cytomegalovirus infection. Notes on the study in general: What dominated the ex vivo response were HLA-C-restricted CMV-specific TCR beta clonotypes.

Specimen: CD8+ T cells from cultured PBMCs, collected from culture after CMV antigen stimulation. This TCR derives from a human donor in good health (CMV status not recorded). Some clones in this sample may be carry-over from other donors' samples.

The CDR3 protein is CASSIGRDDSYEQYF. The CDR3 DNA follows: TGTGCCAGTAGTATTGGTCGGGACGACTCCTACGAGCAGTACTTC. This rearrangement joins TRBV19 to TRBJ2-7; D might be TRBD1 or TRBD2, each matching 5 bases. V was shortened by 3 bases and J by 0 bases, with 12 bases between the two germline ends. Looked up from germline, CDR1 is LNHDA and CDR2 is SQIVND (reference sequence). The CDR3 sequence is 15 residues long.